The 13 T cell receptor beta chains below were found in one sample sequenced in a study of blood T cell repertoires in COVID-19. TCRdb's copy holds only in-frame clones and misses some; the assay was immunoSEQ multiplex PCR. The sample holds fewer than 600,000 clones, roughly 90% seen once. The sample consisted of PBMCs or T cells enriched from blood (not recorded which). These receptors came from a woman in her 40s who had recovered from COVID-19.

V is TRBV3-1 (or the pseudogene TRBV3-2) and J is TRBJ2-7; TRBD2 is a possible D gene (7 bases). Between the trimmed V and J ends, which lost 2 bases and 4 bases, there was a span of 9 bases. This CDR3 region has 13 residues. The germline CDR1 and CDR2 sequences are LGHDT and YNNKEL (reference sequence). The CDR3 sequence: CASSQRGGYEQYF. Written as DNA, the CDR3 is TGTGCCAGCAGCCAAAGGGGGGGGTACGAGCAGTACTTC.

V usage is TRBV6-5 and J usage is TRBJ1-2; 11 bases are shared with TRBD1. Germline V lookup: CDR1 MNHEY, CDR2 SVGAGI. J lost 4 bases, V lost 6 bases, and 7 bases had no gene match. The CDR3 is made up of 15 amino acids. CDR3 residues: CASSPPGQGVYGYTF. The CDR3 nucleotides are TGTGCCAGCAGCCCCCCGGGACAGGGGGTCTATGGCTACACCTTC.

This clone was observed a single time. The rearrangement links TRBV11-2 to TRBJ2-5; D might be TRBD1 (7 bases). Trimming left V 4 bases short and J 5 bases short, with 14 bases between. Germline values: CDR1 SGHAT, CDR2 FQNNGV. The CDR3 totals 14 residues. This CDR3 reads CASSSPQGRETQYF. The CDR3 region has the DNA TGTGCCAGCAGCTCACCACAGGGGAGGGAGACCCAGTACTTC. Based on the CDR3 plus reference TRBV11-2 and TRBJ2-5, the full variable domain is EAGVAQSPRYKIIEKRQSVAFWCNPISGHATLYWYQQILGQGPKLLIQFQNNGVVDDSQLPKDRFSAERLKGVDSTLKIQPAKLEDSAVYLCASSSPQGRETQYFGPGTRLLVL.

The rearrangement uses TRBV11-2 and TRBJ2-1, with a tentative D call TRBD2 (5 bases). The germline V gene encodes CDR1 SGHAT and CDR2 FQNNGV. The CDR3 runs 13 residues. The V end was cut by 5 bases, the J end by 13 bases, with 18 bases between. The CDR3 nucleotides read TGTGCCAGCAGCCCAAGAGAGGGCTTGGTCCAGTTCTTC. Its protein product is CASSPREGLVQFF. The variable domain in full, completed from reference TRBV11-2 and TRBJ2-1, reads EAGVAQSPRYKIIEKRQSVAFWCNPISGHATLYWYQQILGQGPKLLIQFQNNGVVDDSQLPKDRFSAERLKGVDSTLKIQPAKLEDSAVYLCASSPREGLVQFFGPGTRLTVL.

In this sample, this clone turned up once. This chain joins TRBV15 and TRBJ2-3, with 9 bases that match TRBD1. Germline assignment: CDR1 LNHNV and CDR2 YYDKDF (reference sequence). This CDR3 has 15 amino acids. Unmatched junction bases numbered 7, after V lost 6 bases and J lost 3 bases. CDR3 sequence: CATRDRGAPTDTQYF. The CDR3 coding sequence is TGTGCCACCAGAGACAGGGGGGCACCTACAGATACGCAGTATTTT. The whole variable domain, filled in from reference TRBV15 and TRBJ2-3, reads DAMVIQNPRYQVTQFGKPVTLSCSQTLNHNVMYWYQQKSSQAPKLLFHYYDKDFNNEADTPDNFQSRRPNTSFCFLDIRSPGLGDTAMYLCATRDRGAPTDTQYFGPGTRLTVL.

J is TRBJ2-7 and V is TRBV13; D is unresolved. There are 13 residues in the CDR3. Trimming left V 0 bases short and J 2 bases short, with 5 bases between. Germline CDR1 PRHDT, CDR2 FYEKMQ (reference sequence). The CDR3 region has the DNA TGTGCCAGCAGCTTAGGGAGCACCTACGAGCAGTACTTC. This translates into CASSLGSTYEQYF.

The gene calls are TRBV13 and TRBJ2-7; D is unresolved. This CDR3 has 14 amino acids. V was trimmed by 1 base and J by 0 bases, leaving 7 bases between them. Germline CDR1 and CDR2: PRHDT and FYEKMQ (reference sequence). CDR3 sequence: CASSLAATSYEQYF. DNA of the CDR3: TGTGCCAGCAGCTTAGCCGCTACCTCCTACGAGCAGTACTTC. Looking up the rest from reference TRBV13 and TRBJ2-7 gives the full variable domain: AAGVIQSPRHLIKEKRETATLKCYPIPRHDTVYWYQQGPGQDPQFLISFYEKMQSDKGSIPDRFSAQQFSDYHSELNMSSLELGDSALYFCASSLAATSYEQYFGPGTRLTVT.

CDR3 sequence reads: CASSLEGGLEQYF. CDR3 bases: TGTGCCAGCAGCTTAGAAGGGGGCCTCGAGCAGTACTTC. The chain carries TRBV7-9 and TRBJ2-7, with TRBD1 matching over 7 bases. With V trimmed by 1 base and J by 6 bases, 3 bases remained unmatched. The germline CDR1 and CDR2 sequences are SEHNR and FQNEAQ (reference sequence). The CDR3 spans 13 residues. Complete variable domain (other parts from reference TRBV7-9 and TRBJ2-7): DTGVSQNPRHKITKRGQNVTFRCDPISEHNRLYWYRQTLGQGPEFLTYFQNEAQLEKSRLLSDRFSAERPKGSFSTLEIQRTEQGDSAMYLCASSLEGGLEQYFGPGTRLTVT.

This chain uses TRBV4-2 with TRBJ1-5; 8 bases agree with TRBD1. This CDR3 region has 15 residues. V gave up 6 bases and J gave up 4 bases; unmatched junction bases: 8. Germline lookup yields CDR1 LGHNA and CDR2 YNFKEQ. CDR3 residues: CASSAPDRGNQPQHF. In DNA, the CDR3 is TGTGCCAGCAGTGCCCCAGACAGGGGAAATCAGCCCCAGCATTTT.

The chain uses TRBV15 and TRBJ1-2; 9 bases map to TRBD1. Losses at the gene ends were 5 bases for V and 7 bases for J; bases not matched to a gene: 5. The germline CDR1 and CDR2 sequences are LNHNV and YYDKDF (reference sequence). This CDR3 is 13 amino acids long. The CDR3 loop reads CATSLDRGGGYTF. In DNA, the CDR3 is TGTGCCACCAGCCTCGACAGGGGGGGTGGCTACACCTTC.

The rearrangement joins TRBV5-8 to TRBJ2-2, with 9 bases matching TRBD2. This CDR3 is 19 amino acids long. Losses at the gene ends were 7 bases for V and 0 bases for J; bases not matched to a gene: 16. The V gene's germline CDR1 is SGHTS and CDR2 YDEGEE. CDR3 loop: CASAWRVTSGSTNTGELFF. The CDR3 DNA follows: TGTGCCAGCGCGTGGAGGGTGACTAGCGGATCCACGAACACCGGGGAGCTGTTTTTT.

The chain couples TRBV11-2 to TRBJ1-5; D call uncertain. CDR1 is SGHAT and CDR2 is FQNNGV in the germline V gene. The CDR3 is made up of 14 amino acids. V lost 5 bases and J lost 1, with 9 bases in between. CDR3 sequence reads: CASSPGWSNQPQHF. CDR3 nucleotides: TGTGCCAGCAGCCCGGGATGGAGCAATCAGCCCCAGCATTTT. The full variable domain, with the rest looked up from reference TRBV11-2 and TRBJ1-5, is EAGVAQSPRYKIIEKRQSVAFWCNPISGHATLYWYQQILGQGPKLLIQFQNNGVVDDSQLPKDRFSAERLKGVDSTLKIQPAKLEDSAVYLCASSPGWSNQPQHFGDGTRLSIL.

The chain combines TRBV12-3 or TRBV12-4 with TRBJ1-2; D gene unclear. CDR3 length: 13 amino acids. V was clipped by 5 bases and J by 3 bases, with 10 bases between them. The CDR3 loop is CASSGRVDYGYTF. As DNA, the CDR3 is TGTGCCAGCAGTGGCCGGGTGGACTATGGCTACACCTTC.